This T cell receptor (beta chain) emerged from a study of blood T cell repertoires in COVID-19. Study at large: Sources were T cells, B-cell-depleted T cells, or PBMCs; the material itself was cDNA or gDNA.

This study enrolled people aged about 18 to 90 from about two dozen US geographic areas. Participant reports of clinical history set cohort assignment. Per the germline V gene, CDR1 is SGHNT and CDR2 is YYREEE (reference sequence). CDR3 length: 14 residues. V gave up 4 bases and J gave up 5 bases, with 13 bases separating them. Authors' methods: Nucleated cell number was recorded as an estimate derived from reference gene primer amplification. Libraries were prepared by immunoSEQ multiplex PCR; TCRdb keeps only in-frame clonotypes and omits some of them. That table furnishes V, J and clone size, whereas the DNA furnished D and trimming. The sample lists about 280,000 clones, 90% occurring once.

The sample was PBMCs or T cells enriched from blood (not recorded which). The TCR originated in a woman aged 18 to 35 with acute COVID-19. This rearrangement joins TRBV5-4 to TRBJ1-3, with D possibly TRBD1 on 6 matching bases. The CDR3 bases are TGTGCCAGCAGCGAAGCCACAGGGAGAAACACCATATATTTT. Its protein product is CASSEATGRNTIYF.